The 20 T cell receptor beta chains below were found in one sample sequenced in a study of T cell responses to AZD1222 COVID-19 vaccine. Libraries were prepared by immunoSEQ multiplex PCR; TCRdb keeps only in-frame clonotypes and omits some of them. This sample has some 120,000 clones, with roughly 93% found just once. Sample: peripheral blood, taken on day 0 of AZD1222 vaccination. All receptors derive from an adult in good health.

J is TRBJ2-3 and V is TRBV19; 8 bases agree with TRBD2. V gave up 6 bases and J gave up 1 base; unmatched junction bases: 9. Germline lookup yields CDR1 LNHDA and CDR2 SQIVND (reference sequence). This CDR3 is 16 amino acids long. CDR3 DNA sequence: TGTGCCAGTAGCGGGGGGGCCGTAAGAGGCACAGATACGCAGTATTTT. Translating gives CASSGGAVRGTDTQYF.

The chain joins TRBV28 to TRBJ1-2; tentative D call: TRBD1 (5 bases). Deletions cut 6 bases from V and 4 bases from J, with 15 bases between. The germline V gene encodes CDR1 MDHEN and CDR2 SYDVKM. This CDR3 is built from 14 residues. DNA of the CDR3: TGTGCCAGCAGCTCGGGGCAGGGCCCCTATGGCTACACCTTC. Amino acid sequence: CASSSGQGPYGYTF.

This chain uses TRBV11-2 with TRBJ1-3; no firm D call. Germline CDR1 is SGHAT and CDR2 is FQNNGV. V was cut by 3 bases and J by 4 bases, with 7 bases left in between. CDR3 length: 13 residues. The CDR3 DNA reads TGTGCCAGCAGCTTTCTCCGCGGAAACACCATATATTTT. Translating it yields CASSFLRGNTIYF.

V gene TRBV5-4 combines with J gene TRBJ1-4, with TRBD1 identical over 11 bases. The CDR3 runs 16 residues. Germline CDR1 reads SGHNT; CDR2 reads YYREEE (reference sequence). Trimming at V came to 4 bases and at J to 3 bases, leaving 5 bases not matched to a gene. For the CDR3, the DNA is TGTGCCAGCAGCACGGGACAGGGGGAGGCTAATGAAAAACTGTTTTTT. Residues: CASSTGQGEANEKLFF.

This chain uses TRBV5-6 with TRBJ2-7; 9 nucleotides agree with TRBD2. The CDR3 totals 13 residues. Germline values: CDR1 SGHDT, CDR2 YYEEEE. After removal of 4 bases from V and 1 base from J, the junction contained 0 bases not matched to a gene. CDR3 amino acids: CASSSGGSYEQYF. In DNA, the CDR3 is TGTGCCAGCAGCAGCGGGGGGTCCTACGAGCAGTACTTC.

This chain links TRBV28 with TRBJ1-2; 7 bases line up with TRBD1. This CDR3 has 13 residues. Germline CDR1 and CDR2: MDHEN and SYDVKM. J gave up 3 bases and V 6 bases, and 4 bases lay outside the gene matches. CDR3: CASSYTGDYGYTF. The CDR3 bases are TGTGCCAGCAGCTATACAGGGGACTATGGCTACACCTTC.

V is TRBV5-1 and J is TRBJ2-7; D possibly corresponds to TRBD1 (6 bases). The CDR3 extends over 14 amino acids. Germline loops: CDR1 SGHRS, CDR2 YFSETQ. V was trimmed by 4 bases and J by 2 bases, leaving 13 bases between them. The CDR3 here is CASSRRQDPYEQYF. The CDR3 nucleotides read TGCGCCAGCAGCCGTAGACAGGACCCCTACGAGCAGTACTTC.

This chain links TRBV2 with TRBJ1-1; a possible D gene is TRBD1 (6 bases). V was cut by 7 bases and J by 1 base, with 13 bases left in between. Germline CDR1 reads SNHLY; CDR2 reads FYNNEI. The CDR3 runs 14 residues. The CDR3 is CASNRGQPNTEAFF. The DNA for the CDR3 is TGTGCCAGCAATCGGGGGCAGCCGAACACTGAAGCTTTCTTT.

The chain links TRBV19 to TRBJ1-5; the D gene is possibly TRBD1 (5 bases). Germline lookup yields CDR1 LNHDA and CDR2 SQIVND (reference sequence). CDR3 length: 13 residues. The CDR3 DNA follows: TGTGCTTCGACAGATTATAGCAATCAGCCCCAGCATTTT. This encodes CASTDYSNQPQHF.

The chain couples TRBV2 to TRBJ1-5, with TRBD1 matching 7 bases. There are 15 residues in the CDR3. The ends lost 1 base at V and 10 bases at J; junction bases unmatched: 10. CDR1 is SNHLY and CDR2 is FYNNEI in the germline V gene. The DNA for the CDR3 is TGTGCCAGCAGTGAAGGGTACAGGGGTATTACACCCCAGCATTTT. It is translated as CASSEGYRGITPQHF.

The chain combines TRBV7-6 with TRBJ1-5, with D perhaps TRBD1 (6 bases). Trimming left V 1 base short and J 7 bases short, with 17 bases between. Germline loops: CDR1 SGHVS, CDR2 FNYEAQ. This CDR3 comprises 16 residues. CDR3 in amino acids: CASSLEARGEEQPQHF. Here the CDR3 DNA reads TGTGCCAGCAGCTTAGAGGCCAGGGGTGAAGAACAGCCCCAGCATTTT.

The chain employs TRBV19 and TRBJ2-1; D is undetermined. Trimming removed 10 bases from V and 2 bases from J, with 9 bases in between. Germline CDR1 and CDR2: LNHDA and SQIVND (reference sequence). CDR3 length equals 12 residues. The CDR3 spells CATSLTYNEQFF. Written as DNA, the CDR3 is TGTGCCACTTCACTAACCTACAATGAGCAGTTCTTC.

V gene TRBV30 combines with J gene TRBJ1-4; a possible D gene is TRBD1 (6 bases). This CDR3 is 14 amino acids long. The germline V and J ends were trimmed by 3 bases and 11 bases, with 19 bases remaining between them. Germline V gene lookup returns CDR1 GTSNPN and CDR2 SVGIG (reference sequence). The CDR3 loop reads CAWRPGGPLEKLFF. CDR3 bases: TGTGCCTGGAGACCCGGGGGCCCCCTCGAGAAACTGTTTTTT.

The rearrangement uses TRBV10-3 and TRBJ1-1, with 10 bases aligning to TRBD1. Unmatched junction bases numbered 4, after V lost 4 bases and J lost 5 bases. This CDR3 is 14 amino acids long. Germline V gene data show CDR1 as ENHRY and CDR2 as SYGVKD. The CDR3 DNA reads as TGTGCCATCAGTGCGACAGGGGGCCCGACTGAAGCTTTCTTT. Its translation: CAISATGGPTEAFF.

The rearrangement joins TRBV6-1 to TRBJ1-5, with D unresolved. Deletions cut 3 bases from V and 0 bases from J, with 15 bases between. Germline assignment: CDR1 MNHNS and CDR2 SASEGT. CDR3 length: 17 residues. The CDR3 spells CASSDTDGFYSNQPQHF. The CDR3 coding sequence is TGTGCCAGCAGTGACACAGACGGATTCTATAGCAATCAGCCCCAGCATTTT.

This chain connects TRBV2 to TRBJ1-1; 8 positions agree with TRBD1. The CDR3 consists of 14 residues. Trimming at V came to 5 bases and at J to 1 base, leaving 3 bases not matched to a gene. CDR1 and CDR2 from the germline V gene are SNHLY and FYNNEI. Here the CDR3 DNA reads TGTGCCAGCAGTAAACAGGGGGGGAACACTGAAGCTTTCTTT. Protein product: CASSKQGGNTEAFF.

This chain links TRBV7-8 with TRBJ1-1; D gene uncertain. Germline V CDR1 and CDR2: SGHVS, FQNEAQ. Deletions cut 1 base from V and 1 base from J, with 4 bases between. This CDR3 is 13 amino acids long. For the CDR3, the DNA is TGTGCCAGCAGCTTAGTACAGAACACTGAAGCTTTCTTT. It encodes CASSLVQNTEAFF.

The chain combines TRBV5-5 with TRBJ2-2, with 7 bases that match TRBD1. V trimming: 3 bases; J trimming: 3 bases; junction bases outside the gene matches: 5. The CDR3 is 15 amino acids. Germline CDR1 is SGHKS and CDR2 is YYEKEE (reference sequence). DNA of the CDR3: TGTGCCAGCAGCTCAACGGGACAGCACACCGGGGAGCTGTTTTTT. It yields the protein CASSSTGQHTGELFF.

This sequence joins TRBV19 and TRBJ1-1, with TRBD1 matching 8 bases. The CDR3 is made up of 14 amino acids. V was pared by 3 bases and J by 0 bases, with 0 bases of the junction left unmatched. CDR1 LNHDA and CDR2 SQIVND come from the germline V gene (reference sequence). DNA of the CDR3: TGTGCCAGTAGTATGGACAGGGTGAACACTGAAGCTTTCTTT. As protein: CASSMDRVNTEAFF.

The chain combines TRBV6-5 with TRBJ2-3; D is unclear. Germline CDR1 reads MNHEY; CDR2 reads SVGAGI. Between the trimmed V and J ends, which lost 0 bases and 2 bases, there was a span of 12 bases. The CDR3 length is 16 residues. The CDR3 nucleotides are TGTGCCAGCAGTTACTCGAAGGGCCTAGACACAGATACGCAGTATTTT. As protein: CASSYSKGLDTDTQYF.